The 8 T cell receptor beta chains listed next were all sequenced from one sample in a study of T cell repertoires in cytomegalovirus infection. Antigen specificity for these receptors is unknown. TCRdb re-analysed the reads in MiXCR, keeping a single row per CDR3 protein. The table has some 120,000 distinct CDR3 sequences, 32% seen once; the top ten hold 58%. Sequenced material: CD8+ T cells from cultured PBMCs, taken from culture after CMV antigen stimulation. These receptors were taken from a human donor in good health (CMV status not recorded). Some clones in this sample may be carry-over from other donors' samples.

This clonotype was detected a few times. The chain has TRBV12-3 or TRBV12-4 and TRBJ2-7, with TRBD1 matching over 9 bases. The ends lost 3 bases at V and 4 bases at J; junction bases unmatched: 7. This CDR3 is 15 amino acids long. CDR3 bases: TGTGCCAGCAGTTTTATTACAGGGGGCAGTTACGAGCAGTACTTC. As protein: CASSFITGGSYEQYF.

This clonotype showed up just once. This chain uses TRBV27 with TRBJ1-4; 7 nucleotides align to TRBD1. Unmatched junction bases numbered 7, after V lost 5 bases and J lost 4 bases. The CDR3 length is 15 residues. Germline assignment: CDR1 MNHEY and CDR2 SMNVEV (reference sequence). The CDR3 here is CASSQLTGFNEKLFF. The CDR3 DNA is TGTGCCAGCAGTCAACTGACAGGGTTTAATGAAAAACTGTTTTTT.

This clonotype appeared many times. This chain links TRBV7-2 with TRBJ1-3; D is possibly TRBD1 (5 bases). V gave up 8 bases and J gave up 1 base, with 12 bases separating them. The CDR3 extends over 14 amino acids. Germline CDR1 is SGHTA and CDR2 is FQGNSA. CDR3 protein: CASGGYGSGNTIYF. CDR3 DNA sequence: TGTGCCAGCGGGGGGTATGGATCTGGAAACACCATATATTTT.

The chain employs TRBV10-3 and TRBJ2-2; 7 bases agree with TRBD1. This CDR3 comprises 15 residues. The germline CDR1 and CDR2 sequences are ENHRY and SYGVKD. V was pared by 5 bases and J by 0 bases, with 3 bases of the junction left unmatched. The CDR3 DNA follows: TGTGCCATCAGTCTCGGGACAGCGAACACCGGGGAGCTGTTTTTT. It codes for CAISLGTANTGELFF.

This clonotype came up a few times. CDR3 in amino acids: CASSEAMNGQPQHF. The CDR3 DNA is TGTGCCAGCAGTGAAGCCATGAACGGTCAGCCCCAGCATTTT. V usage is TRBV6-1 and J usage is TRBJ1-5; D is undetermined. Germline V gene data show CDR1 as MNHNS and CDR2 as SASEGT. V shed 0 bases and J shed 6 bases, with 9 bases lying between them. This CDR3 contains 14 residues.

This clonotype occurred a few times. This rearrangement joins TRBV15 to TRBJ2-3, with 7 bases aligning to TRBD1. This CDR3 has 18 residues. V shed 1 base, J shed 6 bases, and the junction held 16 bases outside the gene matches. From germline, CDR1 is LNHNV and CDR2 YYDKDF (reference sequence). CDR3 loop: CATSRGGTDPIISDTQYF. The CDR3 nucleotides read TGTGCCACCAGCAGAGGTGGGACAGACCCGATCATTTCGGATACGCAGTATTTT.

The V and J genes are TRBV7-6 and TRBJ2-3; weak D call: TRBD2 (6 bases). The CDR3 is 16 residues long. Germline V gene data show CDR1 as SGHVS and CDR2 as FNYEAQ. The germline V and J ends were trimmed by 5 bases and 1 base, with 16 bases remaining between them. The CDR3, as DNA: TGTGCCAGCAGCCCAGCTGTGCGGGGAGGCACAGATACGCAGTATTTT. It is translated as CASSPAVRGGTDTQYF.

The chain couples TRBV4-3 to TRBJ2-1; 8 positions agree with TRBD1. The CDR3 loop spans 16 amino acids. Germline CDR1 and CDR2: LGHNA and YSLEER. J was trimmed by 5 bases and V by 1 base; bases with no gene match: 7. This CDR3 reads CASSQGRGPSHNEQFF. The CDR3, as DNA: TGCGCCAGCAGCCAAGGCAGGGGGCCAAGCCACAATGAGCAGTTCTTC.